Reported below is one T cell receptor beta chain. The data are from a study of blood T cell repertoires in COVID-19. Study details: T cells, B-cell-depleted T cells, or PBMCs supplied cDNA or gDNA.

In the source study's methods: Estimation of nucleated cell counts was performed using reference gene primer amplification. Data came from immunoSEQ multiplex PCR; TCRdb stores just in-frame clones and leaves some out. V, J and clone size were drawn from that table, and D and trimming were deduced from the DNA. The sample holds more than 95,000 clones; 85% to 90% are singletons and the top ten take 27%. V was trimmed by 3 bases and J by 0 bases, leaving 12 bases between them. The CDR3 is 16 residues long. Germline V gene sequence: CDR1 SGHTA, CDR2 FQGNSA. This chain joins TRBV7-2 and TRBJ1-3; no firm D call. The sample taken for sequencing was peripheral blood. The TCR sequence derives from a woman of 80 years or more with acute or convalescent COVID-19. CDR3 nucleotides: TGTGCCAGCAGCTTCCAATCTTATAGCTCTGGAAACACCATATATTTT. This codes for CASSFQSYSSGNTIYF.